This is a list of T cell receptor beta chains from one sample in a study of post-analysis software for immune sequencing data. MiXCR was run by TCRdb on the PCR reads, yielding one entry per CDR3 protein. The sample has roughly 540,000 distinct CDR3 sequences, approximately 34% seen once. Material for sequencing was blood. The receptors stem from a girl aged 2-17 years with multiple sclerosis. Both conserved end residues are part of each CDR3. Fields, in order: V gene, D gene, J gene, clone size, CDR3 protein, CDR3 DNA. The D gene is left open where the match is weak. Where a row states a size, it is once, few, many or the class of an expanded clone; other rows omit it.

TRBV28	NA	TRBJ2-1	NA	CASRGSPRYNEQFF	TGTGCCAGCCGGGGAAGCCCCCGGTACAATGAGCAGTTCTTC
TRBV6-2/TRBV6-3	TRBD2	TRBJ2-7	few	CASADLAGGYEQYF	TGTGCCAGCGCCGACCTAGCGGGGGGCTACGAGCAGTACTTC
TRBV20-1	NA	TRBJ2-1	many	CSVQGEEVYNEQFF	TGCAGTGTCCAAGGTGAGGAGGTCTACAATGAGCAGTTCTTC
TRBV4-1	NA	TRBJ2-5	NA	CASSQVEVGETQYF	TGCGCCAGTAGCCAAGTGGAGGTCGGAGAGACCCAGTACTTC
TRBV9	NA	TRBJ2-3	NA	CASSGGLLASTDTQYF	TGTGCCAGCAGCGGAGGCCTACTGGCTAGCACAGATACGCAGTATTTT
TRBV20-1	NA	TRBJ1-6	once	CSARDHREPYNSPLHF	TGCAGTGCTAGAGATCACAGGGAACCCTATAATTCACCCCTCCACTTT
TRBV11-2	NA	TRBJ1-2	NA	CASSLDRSPLRGYTF	TGTGCCAGCAGCTTAGATCGGTCACCTCTGAGAGGCTACACCTTC
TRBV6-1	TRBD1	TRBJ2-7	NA	CAIRTGTGGYGQYF	TGTGCCATACGAACGGGGACAGGGGGCTACGGGCAGTACTTC
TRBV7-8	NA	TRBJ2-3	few	CASSFMGSTDTQYF	TGTGCCAGCAGCTTTATGGGGAGCACAGATACGCAGTATTTT
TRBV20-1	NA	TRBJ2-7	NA	CSANPSADEQYF	TGCAGTGCTAACCCCTCGGCTGACGAGCAGTACTTC
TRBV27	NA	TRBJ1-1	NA	CASSLTPGGEAFF	TGTGCCAGCAGTTTAACCCCGGGGGGTGAAGCTTTCTTT
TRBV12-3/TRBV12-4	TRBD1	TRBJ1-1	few	CASSSLTGRSEAFF	TGTGCCAGCAGTTCCTTGACAGGGAGGTCTGAAGCTTTCTTT
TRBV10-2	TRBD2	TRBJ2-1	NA	CASSSELADNEQFF	TGCGCCAGCAGCTCCGAGCTAGCGGACAATGAGCAGTTCTTC
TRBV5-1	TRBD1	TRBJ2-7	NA	CASSVQGAMNTGEQYF	TGCGCCAGCAGCGTACAGGGGGCGATGAACACCGGGGAGCAGTACTTC
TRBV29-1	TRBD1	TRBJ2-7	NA	CSVTGGQYYEQYF	TGCAGCGTGACAGGGGGGCAATACTACGAGCAGTACTTC
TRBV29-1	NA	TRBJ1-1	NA	CSAVGIGGSPEAFF	TGCAGCGCTGTAGGTATCGGGGGCTCCCCTGAAGCTTTCTTT
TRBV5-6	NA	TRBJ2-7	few	CASTRVGPFYEQYF	TGTGCCAGCACCAGAGTAGGACCCTTTTACGAGCAGTACTTC
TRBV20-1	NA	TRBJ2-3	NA	CSARLRGSNTDTQYF	TGCAGTGCTAGACTGCGCGGGTCCAACACAGATACGCAGTATTTT
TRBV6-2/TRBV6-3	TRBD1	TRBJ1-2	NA	CASSTGQGARGYTF	TGTGCCAGCAGTACTGGACAGGGGGCACGCGGCTACACCTTC
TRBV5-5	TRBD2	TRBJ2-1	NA	CASSTGTSGGDPQFF	TGTGCCAGCAGCACCGGGACTAGCGGGGGGGATCCGCAGTTCTTC
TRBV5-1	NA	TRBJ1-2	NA	CASSLEGGYDYGYTF	TGCGCCAGCAGCTTGGAAGGGGGGTATGACTATGGCTACACCTTC
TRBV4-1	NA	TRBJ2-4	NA	CAISQGAGTNHKNIQYF	TGCGCCATCAGCCAAGGTGCAGGGACAAATCACAAAAACATTCAGTACTTC
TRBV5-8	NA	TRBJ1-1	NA	CASSTGQPQNTEAFF	TGTGCCAGCAGCACCGGACAGCCCCAGAACACTGAAGCTTTCTTT
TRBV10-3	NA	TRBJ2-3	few	CAIRTDTDTQYF	TGTGCCATCAGAACGGACACAGATACGCAGTATTTT
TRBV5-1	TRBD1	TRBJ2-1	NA	CASSLHRGVNEQFF	TGCGCCAGCAGCTTGCACAGGGGAGTCAATGAGCAGTTCTTC
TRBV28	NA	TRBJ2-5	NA	CASSFQGRYQETQYF	TGTGCCAGCAGTTTCCAGGGTCGATACCAAGAGACCCAGTACTTC
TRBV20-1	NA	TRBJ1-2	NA	CSARLGFNYGYTF	TGCAGTGCTAGGCTGGGGTTCAACTATGGCTACACCTTC
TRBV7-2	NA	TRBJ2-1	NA	CASSLVGRAHEQFF	TGTGCCAGCAGCTTAGTTGGCAGGGCCCATGAGCAGTTCTTC
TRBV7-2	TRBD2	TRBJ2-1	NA	CASSTGLAGGSSYNEQFF	TGTGCCAGCAGCACGGGACTAGCGGGGGGGAGCTCCTACAATGAGCAGTTCTTC
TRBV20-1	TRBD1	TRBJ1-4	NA	CSARTGGNEKLFF	TGCAGTGCTAGGACAGGGGGGAATGAAAAACTGTTTTTT
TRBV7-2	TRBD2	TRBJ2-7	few	CASSLGLAGAAYEQYF	TGTGCCAGCAGCTTAGGTCTAGCGGGGGCCGCTTACGAGCAGTACTTC
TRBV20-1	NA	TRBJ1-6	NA	CSPGQYNSPLHF	TGCAGTCCCGGACAGTATAATTCACCCCTCCACTTT
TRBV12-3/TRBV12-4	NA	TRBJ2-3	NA	CATRPTGTADTQYF	TGTGCCACACGTCCGACAGGGACTGCGGATACGCAGTATTTT
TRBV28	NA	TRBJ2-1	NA	CASSDRTVGSNEQFF	TGTGCCAGCAGTGACCGGACTGTGGGATCTAATGAGCAGTTCTTC
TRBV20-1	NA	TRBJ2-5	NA	CSARDMGGLETQYF	TGCAGTGCTAGAGATATGGGGGGGCTAGAGACCCAGTACTTC
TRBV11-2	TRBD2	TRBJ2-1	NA	CASSLSGGFYNEQFF	TGTGCCAGCAGCCTTAGCGGGGGATTCTACAATGAGCAGTTCTTC
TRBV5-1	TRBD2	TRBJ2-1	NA	CASNLAGDYNEQFF	TGCGCCAGCAATCTAGCGGGGGACTACAATGAGCAGTTCTTC
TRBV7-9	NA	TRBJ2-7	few	CATRGSSYEQYF	TGTGCCACCAGGGGTAGCTCCTACGAGCAGTACTTC
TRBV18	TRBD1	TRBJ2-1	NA	CASSRDRAGYNEQFF	TGTGCCAGCTCACGAGACAGGGCTGGATACAATGAGCAGTTCTTC
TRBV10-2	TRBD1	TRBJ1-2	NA	CASSLTGGVYGYTF	TGCGCCAGCAGCTTAACAGGGGGCGTCTATGGCTACACCTTC
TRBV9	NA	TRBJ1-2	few	CASREGGNGYTF	TGTGCCAGCAGGGAGGGGGGGAATGGCTACACCTTC
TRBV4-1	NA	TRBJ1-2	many	CASSQDRGYYGYTF	TGCGCCAGCAGCCAAGATAGAGGGTACTATGGCTACACCTTC
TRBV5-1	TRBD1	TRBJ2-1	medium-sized	CASSGTTGTNEQFF	TGCGCCAGCAGCGGAACGACAGGGACGAATGAGCAGTTCTTC
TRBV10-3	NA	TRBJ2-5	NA	CAISGTLGETQYF	TGTGCCATCAGTGGGACCCTAGGGGAGACCCAGTACTTC
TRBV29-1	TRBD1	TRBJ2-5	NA	CSVGTGGLETQYF	TGCAGCGTTGGGACAGGGGGCCTTGAGACCCAGTACTTC
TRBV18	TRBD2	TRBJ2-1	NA	CASSPRRLAGGHPPSSYNEQFF	TGTGCCAGCTCACCACGTCGATTGGCGGGGGGCCACCCCCCCAGCTCCTACAATGAGCAGTTCTTC
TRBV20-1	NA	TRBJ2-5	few	CSASHYQGSGVGETQYF	TGCAGTGCTAGTCACTACCAGGGGAGCGGGGTGGGAGAGACCCAGTACTTC
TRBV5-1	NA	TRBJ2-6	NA	CASNIGANVLTF	TGCGCCAGCAATATTGGGGCCAACGTCCTGACTTTC
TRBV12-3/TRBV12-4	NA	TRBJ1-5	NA	CASSPGRGSQPQHF	TGTGCCAGCAGTCCTGGGCGGGGCAGTCAGCCCCAGCATTTT
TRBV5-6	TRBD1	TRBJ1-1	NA	CASRTGTVSTEAFF	TGTGCCAGCAGAACCGGGACAGTTTCCACTGAAGCTTTCTTT
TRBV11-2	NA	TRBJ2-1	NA	CASSFPTKRAPPPSSYNEQFF	TGTGCCAGCAGCTTTCCGACGAAGCGGGCTCCCCCCCCGAGCTCCTACAATGAGCAGTTCTTC
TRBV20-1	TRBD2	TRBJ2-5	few	CSATGLAGTHGGTQYF	TGCAGTGCCACAGGACTAGCGGGGACCCACGGAGGGACCCAGTACTTC
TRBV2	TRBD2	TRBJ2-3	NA	CASSGPGTSGGTDTQYF	TGTGCCAGCAGCGGACCGGGGACTAGCGGGGGCACAGATACGCAGTATTTT
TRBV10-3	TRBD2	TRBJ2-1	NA	CAIREGLAQDEQFF	TGTGCCATCAGGGAGGGACTAGCTCAGGATGAGCAGTTCTTC
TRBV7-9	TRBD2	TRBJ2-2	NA	CASSSTSGGNTGELFF	TGTGCCAGCAGTTCGACTAGCGGGGGCAACACCGGGGAGCTGTTTTTT